The 15 T cell receptor beta chains below come from one sample, sequenced in a study of blood T cell repertoires in COVID-19. The data were produced by immunoSEQ multiplex PCR, yet TCRdb's version contains in-frame clones alone and is incomplete. The sample records fewer than 250,000 clones, just under 90% being singletons. The sequenced sample was peripheral blood. The source of these receptors is a man aged 25-45 years with COVID-19, enrolled during active disease.

The chain couples TRBV19 to TRBJ2-1; 8 nucleotides agree with TRBD2. The CDR3 totals 16 residues. V dropped 6 bases and J dropped 4; count of bases not matched to a gene: 11. CDR1 is LNHDA, CDR2 SQIVND, per germline (reference sequence). CDR3 sequence reads: CASRRSTSVTYNEQFF. In DNA form, the CDR3 reads TGTGCCAGTAGGAGATCGACTAGCGTGACATACAATGAGCAGTTCTTC.

The gene calls are TRBV7-9 and TRBJ1-3; 9 positions match TRBD1. The CDR3 loop spans 14 amino acids. Germline V gene data show CDR1 as SEHNR and CDR2 as FQNEAQ (reference sequence). The V gene end was trimmed by 5 bases and the J gene end by 6 bases; junction bases not matched to a gene: 5. The CDR3 spells CASSPQQGANTIYF. DNA for the CDR3: TGTGCCAGCAGCCCCCAACAGGGGGCAAACACCATATATTTT.

The rearrangement joins TRBV7-2 to TRBJ1-2; D ambiguous. The CDR3 consists of 13 residues. Trimming removed 3 bases from V and 5 bases from J, with 10 bases in between. Germline V CDR1 and CDR2: SGHTA, FQGNSA. The DNA for the CDR3 is TGTGCCAGCAGCTTCGACACAAATTATGGCTACACCTTC. Protein: CASSFDTNYGYTF.

This chain joins TRBV27 and TRBJ1-1; a weak D match, TRBD1 (5 bases). Germline V CDR1 and CDR2: MNHEY, SMNVEV (reference sequence). The CDR3 length is 13 residues. Trimming cost V 8 bases and J 4 bases, with 14 bases left between them. The CDR3 DNA reads as TGTGCCAGCCGATGGACATTGGGCACTGAAGCTTTCTTT. Residues: CASRWTLGTEAFF.

The V and J genes are TRBV3-1 (or the pseudogene TRBV3-2) and TRBJ1-6; 8 bases map to TRBD1. CDR1 is LGHDT, CDR2 YNNKEL, per germline (reference sequence). Trimming took 1 base from V and 0 from J; bases not matched to a gene: 8. This CDR3 contains 19 residues. CDR3 in amino acids: CASSQGRGQVSSYNSPLHF. CDR3 bases: TGTGCCAGCAGCCAAGGTAGGGGACAGGTTAGCTCCTATAATTCACCCCTCCACTTT.

The V and J genes are TRBV5-5 and TRBJ1-6; D uncertain. Germline values: CDR1 SGHKS, CDR2 YYEKEE (reference sequence). The CDR3 is 14 amino acids. V gave up 5 bases and J gave up 3 bases, with 9 bases separating them. The CDR3 spells CASSAGGYNSPLHF. CDR3 sequence (DNA): TGTGCCAGCAGTGCGGGTGGCTATAATTCACCCCTCCACTTT.

The CDR3 DNA is TGTGCCAGCTCACCCGGACAGGGGCTCTACAATGAGCAGTTCTTC. This translates into CASSPGQGLYNEQFF. The J gene is TRBJ2-1, the V gene TRBV18; 9 bases are a match to TRBD1. The germline V gene has CDR1 KGHSH and CDR2 LQKENI. V lost 3 bases to trimming and J lost 3 bases; unmatched junction nucleotides: 3. The CDR3 runs to 15 residues.

The CDR3 DNA is TGTGCCTGGAGTTGGGACAGCTATAATTCACCCCTCCACTTT. Its translation: CAWSWDSYNSPLHF. The chain has TRBV30 and TRBJ1-6, with 7 bases identical to TRBD1. The V and J ends lost 2 bases and 3 bases, in that order; junction bases with no gene match: 1. The CDR3 contains 14 residues. CDR1 is GTSNPN, CDR2 SVGIG, per germline (reference sequence).

The count of this clone is one. V is TRBV28 and J is TRBJ1-1; no definite D call. The germline V gene has CDR1 MDHEN and CDR2 SYDVKM. V shed 6 bases and J shed 0 bases, with 2 bases lying between them. The CDR3 has 11 amino acids. The CDR3 sequence: CASSVNTEAFF. CDR3 DNA sequence: TGTGCCAGCAGCGTGAACACTGAAGCTTTCTTT.

This clone was detected a few times. The CDR3 reads CASSQEKLNTGELFF. DNA of the CDR3: TGTGCCAGCAGCCAAGAGAAACTGAACACCGGGGAGCTGTTTTTT. V and J are TRBV3-1 (or the pseudogene TRBV3-2) and TRBJ2-2; D remains unclear. Germline-derived CDR1 and CDR2 are LGHDT and YNNKEL (reference sequence). The CDR3 consists of 15 residues. V was clipped by 0 bases and J by 1 base, with 6 bases between them.

The V gene is TRBV15, the J gene TRBJ1-6, with TRBD1 matching 12 bases. CDR1 is LNHNV, CDR2 YYDKDF, per germline (reference sequence). The CDR3 contains 18 residues. V dropped 3 bases and J dropped 9; count of bases not matched to a gene: 12. The CDR3 nucleotides are TGTGCCACCAGCAGGCTCCGGGACAGGGGGCGCGGGGGTTCACCCCTCCACTTT. Translated: CATSRLRDRGRGGSPLHF.

V gene TRBV11-2 combines with J gene TRBJ1-1, with no clear D. The CDR3 spans 18 residues. CDR1 and CDR2 (germline): SGHAT, FQNNGV. V shed 0 bases and J shed 1 base, with 18 bases lying between them. The CDR3 here is CASSLDRVGSARNTEAFF. CDR3 DNA: TGTGCCAGCAGCTTAGATCGGGTAGGCAGTGCTAGGAACACTGAAGCTTTCTTT.

The V call is TRBV11-2, the J call TRBJ1-2; D is unclear. CDR1 is SGHAT, CDR2 FQNNGV, per germline. The length of the CDR3 is 15 residues. Trimming shortened V by 1 base and J by 3 bases, and 12 bases separated the two germline ends. The CDR3 spells CASSLVVRDHYGYTF. The CDR3 DNA sequence: TGTGCCAGCAGCTTAGTAGTGCGTGATCACTATGGCTACACCTTC.

The chain links TRBV4-3 to TRBJ2-7; the D gene is possibly TRBD1 (5 bases). Per germline, CDR1 LGHNA and CDR2 YSLEER. Trimming removed 1 base from V and 0 bases from J, with 10 bases in between. The CDR3 runs 15 residues. The CDR3 sequence: CASSQGSTASYEQYF. CDR3 nucleotides: TGCGCCAGCAGCCAAGGTTCGACAGCCTCCTACGAGCAGTACTTC.

The chain links TRBV28 to TRBJ1-2; possibly TRBD1 for D (5 bases). Trimming cost V 6 bases and J 4 bases, with 15 bases left between them. The CDR3 covers 14 residues. CDR1 and CDR2 (germline): MDHEN, SYDVKM. The chain's CDR3 is CASSPDISIYGYTF. In DNA, the CDR3 is TGTGCCAGCAGCCCGGACATTAGTATCTATGGCTACACCTTC.